This T cell receptor beta chain was observed in a study of shared clonotypes between healthy human individuals. Healthy HIV-negative adults without recent acute infections or vaccinations served as donors. Each donor was a Caucasian adult residing in Nashville, Tennessee. V shed 0 bases and J 4 bases; nucleotides not matched to a gene: 7. The CDR3 totals 16 residues. Looked up from germline, CDR1 is LNHNV and CDR2 is YYDKDF (reference sequence). Each subset's genomic DNA was shared equally among a number of immunoSEQ plates. Sequencing used immunoSEQ multiplex PCR; TCRdb keeps in-frame clones, though not all of them. The table lists approximately 480,000 clones, over 75% of them singletons.

The chain uses TRBV15 and TRBJ2-7; TRBD2 aligns across 9 bases. The source is a woman in her thirties or forties in good health. Some clones in this sample may be carry-over from other donors' samples. Sequencing was carried out using PBMCs. CDR3 DNA: TGTGCCACCAGCAGAGAGGCGGGAGGGGGTTTGTACGAGCAGTACTTC. The encoded protein is CATSREAGGGLYEQYF.